The 5 T cell receptor beta chains below come from one sample, sequenced in a study of blood T cell repertoires in COVID-19. The repertoire was sequenced with immunoSEQ multiplex PCR; TCRdb's copy has only in-frame clones and lacks some. The data show approximately 250,000 clones, around 85% seen once. Sequenced input: peripheral blood. These receptors were obtained from an older woman with active or convalescent COVID-19.

This sequence joins TRBV7-6 and TRBJ2-3; 7 positions agree with TRBD2. The length of the CDR3 is 17 residues. CDR1 and CDR2 from the germline V gene are SGHVS and FNYEAQ. J lost 2 bases, V lost 5 bases, and 13 bases had no gene match. The CDR3 is CASSLPASGGPTDTQYF. DNA for the CDR3: TGTGCCAGCAGCCTCCCTGCGTCGGGAGGCCCCACAGATACGCAGTATTTT.

The gene calls are TRBV15 and TRBJ2-1; 8 bases line up with TRBD1. Germline assignment: CDR1 LNHNV and CDR2 YYDKDF (reference sequence). The CDR3 sequence is 14 residues long. The ends lost 5 bases at V and 10 bases at J; junction bases unmatched: 10. The CDR3 DNA follows: TGTGCCACCAGCGTCGAGCTCAGGGGGCAGGAGCAGTTCTTC. Encoded protein: CATSVELRGQEQFF.

The chain joins TRBV14 to TRBJ1-2; D call uncertain. CDR1 and CDR2 (germline): SGHDN, FVKESK. The CDR3 extends over 13 amino acids. The V end was cut by 1 base, the J end by 4 bases, with 7 bases between. The CDR3 DNA sequence: TGTGCCAGCAGCCAAGGTTTGGCCTATGGCTACACCTTC. Translated, it gives CASSQGLAYGYTF.

This clone was counted once. J is TRBJ1-3 and V is TRBV11-3; D unclear. The germline V gene has CDR1 SGHNT and CDR2 YENEEA. The CDR3 runs to 12 residues. V was cut by 5 bases and J by 9 bases, with 11 bases left in between. The CDR3 sequence: CASSLWGGTIYF. The CDR3 bases are TGTGCCAGCAGCCTCTGGGGAGGCACCATATATTTT.

For the CDR3, the DNA is TGTGCCAGCAGCTTAGTAGTCAGCGGGGGTAATTCACCCCTCCACTTT. It yields the protein CASSLVVSGGNSPLHF. This chain connects TRBV5-5 to TRBJ1-6, with D perhaps TRBD1 (5 bases). The CDR3 length is 16 residues. In germline, CDR1 is SGHKS, CDR2 YYEKEE (reference sequence). Trimming shortened V by 2 bases and J by 6 bases, and 15 bases separated the two germline ends.